Below, 11 T cell receptor beta chains from the same sample are listed, as sequenced in a study of T cells in localized non-small cell lung cancer. The method was immunoSEQ multiplex PCR; TCRdb's version includes in-frame clones alone and lacks a portion of them. The sample has over a thousand clones; over 20% are singletons. This specimen consisted of lung tumor tissue, obtained before any cancer treatment. Receptor source: a male donor at least 60 years old with stage III squamous cell lung carcinoma.

In its sample, this clone was seen a few times. The V call is TRBV11-3, the J call TRBJ2-1, with TRBD1 matching 7 bases. Unmatched junction bases numbered 5, after V lost 5 bases and J lost 4 bases. The CDR3 is 14 amino acids. Germline CDR1 is SGHNT and CDR2 is YENEEA. CDR3 DNA: TGTGCCAGCAGCACCAACAGGGGTTACAATGAGCAGTTCTTC. Protein: CASSTNRGYNEQFF.

This rearrangement joins TRBV29-1 to TRBJ1-2, with TRBD1 as a possible D gene (6 bases). V gave up 4 bases and J gave up 2 bases, with 17 bases separating them. Germline CDR1 SQVTM, CDR2 ANQGSEA. The CDR3 spans 15 residues. DNA for the CDR3: TGCAGCGTTGCAAATCAGGCAGGGGTGAACTATGGCTACACCTTC. This codes for CSVANQAGVNYGYTF.

This clone was observed a handful of times. The chain uses TRBV19 and TRBJ1-1, with a weak D call TRBD1 (5 bases). V shed 5 bases and J shed 2 bases, with 12 bases lying between them. This CDR3 has 14 residues. CDR1 is LNHDA and CDR2 is SQIVND in the germline V gene (reference sequence). Here the CDR3 reads CASSWDGINTEAFF. DNA for the CDR3: TGTGCCAGTAGTTGGGACGGAATCAACACTGAAGCTTTCTTT.

The rearrangement links TRBV6-8 to TRBJ1-2, with D tentatively TRBD1 (6 bases). The ends were cut back, 0 bases at V and 0 bases at J, with 20 bases in the middle. Germline lookup yields CDR1 MNHGY and CDR2 SAAAGT. The CDR3 is 19 amino acids. This CDR3 is CASSYSMIRGAPANYGYTF. The CDR3 nucleotides read TGTGCCAGCAGTTACTCGATGATTAGGGGGGCGCCAGCTAACTATGGCTACACCTTC.

This rearrangement joins TRBV14 to TRBJ2-2; D possibly corresponds to TRBD2 (7 bases). CDR3 length: 17 residues. V lost 0 bases and J lost 4, with 15 bases in between. Germline V lookup: CDR1 SGHDN, CDR2 FVKESK. The CDR3 DNA sequence: TGTGCCAGCAGCCAAGATTTTCGGGGGGCCGTCACCGGGGAGCTGTTTTTT. Its translation: CASSQDFRGAVTGELFF.

This clone qualifies as medium-sized. The gene calls are TRBV9 and TRBJ1-3; D ambiguous. Germline loops: CDR1 SGDLS, CDR2 YYNGEE. Trimming removed 5 bases from V and 4 bases from J, with 13 bases in between. CDR3 size: 14 residues. This CDR3 is CASSGQVHGNTIYF. DNA for the CDR3: TGTGCCAGCAGTGGTCAGGTCCACGGAAACACCATATATTTT. Using reference TRBV9 and TRBJ1-3 for the parts outside the CDR3, the full variable domain is DSGVTQTPKHLITATGQRVTLRCSPRSGDLSVYWYQQSLDQGLQFLIQYYNGEERAKGNILERFSAQQFPDLHSELNLSSLELGDSALYFCASSGQVHGNTIYFGEGSWLTVV.

This clone occurred a few times. The chain couples TRBV6-8 to TRBJ2-2; 14 nucleotides match TRBD2. From germline, CDR1 is MNHGY and CDR2 SAAAGT. J was trimmed by 4 bases and V by 4 bases; bases with no gene match: 8. This CDR3 has 18 residues. CDR3 in amino acids: CASSFPGLAGVRTGELFF. DNA for the CDR3: TGTGCCAGCAGTTTCCCGGGACTAGCGGGAGTTCGCACCGGGGAGCTGTTTTTT.

The chain recombines TRBV18 with TRBJ2-7; no clear D gene. This CDR3 is 13 amino acids long. The V gene lost 3 bases and the J gene lost 4 bases, with 10 bases spanning the gap. Germline-derived CDR1 and CDR2 are KGHSH and LQKENI. The CDR3 coding sequence is TGTGCCAGCTCACCGCCTAGAAGATACGAGCAGTACTTC. This codes for CASSPPRRYEQYF.

The chain's CDR3 is CASSYSFLRDTGKETQYF. CDR3 bases: TGTGCCAGCAGTTACTCGTTCCTTCGGGACACGGGAAAAGAGACCCAGTACTTC. This chain connects TRBV6-8 to TRBJ2-5; D might be TRBD1 (6 bases). Germline-derived CDR1 and CDR2 are MNHGY and SAAAGT. V was trimmed by 0 bases and J by 3 bases, leaving 20 bases between them. The CDR3 extends over 18 amino acids.

This clone was picked up a small number of times. The gene calls are TRBV28 and TRBJ1-2; 11 bases fit TRBD1. Germline CDR1 MDHEN, CDR2 SYDVKM. CDR3 length: 16 amino acids. Trimming cost V 3 bases and J 4 bases; bases outside gene matches: 7. The CDR3 sequence is CASSFKGQGDIYGYTF. The CDR3, as DNA: TGTGCCAGCAGTTTTAAGGGACAGGGGGATATCTATGGCTACACCTTC.

This sequence joins TRBV19 and TRBJ1-5; TRBD1 might be the D (6 bases). Trimming removed 8 bases at V and 6 bases at J, with 17 bases between. The CDR3 is made up of 14 amino acids. Germline CDR1 and CDR2: LNHDA and SQIVND (reference sequence). CDR3 region: CASGEQGRSQPQHF. The CDR3 region has the DNA TGTGCCAGTGGAGAACAGGGTCGTTCTCAGCCCCAGCATTTT.